Following are 30 T cell receptor beta chains from one sample sequenced in a study of T cell responses to AZD1222 COVID-19 vaccine. The protocol was immunoSEQ multiplex PCR, while the TCRdb copy is restricted to in-frame clones and leaves out a portion. Of around 130,000 clones in the sample, 93% were seen once. This material consisted of peripheral blood, taken on day 0 of AZD1222 vaccination. All receptors come from an adult in good health.

The table lists this clone with a count of one. The chain combines TRBV5-1 with TRBJ1-4; TRBD1 matches 9 bases. This CDR3 spans 14 amino acids. Trimming removed 4 bases from V and 3 bases from J; junction bases left unmatched: 1. Germline V lookup: CDR1 SGHRS, CDR2 YFSETQ. The CDR3 nucleotides are TGCGCCAGCAGCAGACAGGGGGCTAATGAAAAACTGTTTTTT. Encoded protein: CASSRQGANEKLFF.

The chain uses TRBV20-1 and TRBJ2-7; maybe TRBD2 (6 bases). Trimming left V 3 bases short and J 3 bases short, with 24 bases between. Germline V gives CDR1 DFQATT, CDR2 SNEGSKA (reference sequence). The CDR3 sequence is 17 residues long. DNA of the CDR3: TGCAGTGCTAGTATCCCCCGACCTCAACCCGGGGGCTACGAGCAGTACTTC. Its protein is CSASIPRPQPGGYEQYF.

The chain carries TRBV20-1 and TRBJ1-1; the D is unclear. Germline V gene data show CDR1 as DFQATT and CDR2 as SNEGSKA (reference sequence). V lost 6 bases and J lost 7, with 12 bases in between. The CDR3 has 11 amino acids. DNA for the CDR3: TGCAGTGCCAAGGAGGCGATTGAAGCTTTCTTT. As protein: CSAKEAIEAFF.

This chain links TRBV28 with TRBJ2-3; D unresolved. The ends were cut back, 7 bases at V and 2 bases at J, with 7 bases in the middle. CDR3 length: 12 amino acids. Germline CDR1 reads MDHEN; CDR2 reads SYDVKM. The CDR3: CASNSLTDTQYF. CDR3 DNA: TGTGCCAGCAACTCCCTCACAGATACGCAGTATTTT.

The sample holds one count of this clone. The rearrangement uses TRBV2 and TRBJ2-5; the D gene is possibly TRBD2 (5 bases). Trimming removed 2 bases at V and 5 bases at J, with 15 bases between. Germline CDR1 is SNHLY and CDR2 is FYNNEI. The CDR3 contains 15 residues. CDR3 sequence: CASSELAGWEETQYF. The CDR3 DNA follows: TGTGCCAGCAGTGAACTGGCGGGTTGGGAGGAGACCCAGTACTTC. The entire variable domain, with the rest obtained from reference TRBV2 and TRBJ2-5, is as follows: EPEVTQTPSHQVTQMGQEVILRCVPISNHLYFYWYRQILGQKVEFLVSFYNNEISEKSEIFDDQFSVERPDGSNFTLKIRSTKLEDSAMYFCASSELAGWEETQYFGPGTRLLVL.

The genes are TRBV12-3 or TRBV12-4 and TRBJ1-5; D is possibly TRBD1 (6 bases). This CDR3 is 12 amino acids long. V lost 7 bases and J 11 bases, leaving 15 bases between the germline ends. The CDR3 is CASTLEGGAQHF. CDR3 nucleotides: TGTGCCAGCACCCTAGAGGGGGGGGCCCAGCATTTT.

J is TRBJ1-4 and V is TRBV19; TRBD1 matches at 7 bases. The CDR3 extends over 15 amino acids. Trimming cost V 7 bases and J 0 bases; bases outside gene matches: 5. Germline CDR1 is LNHDA and CDR2 is SQIVND (reference sequence). The CDR3 DNA reads as TGTGCCAGTACTCACAGGGGTCCAACTAATGAAAAACTGTTTTTT. It encodes CASTHRGPTNEKLFF.

J is TRBJ1-5 and V is TRBV18, with D perhaps matching TRBD1 (5 bases). Germline V CDR1 and CDR2: KGHSH, LQKENI. This CDR3 has 16 amino acids. Trimming took off 3 bases at V and 0 bases at J, with 12 bases between the two ends. The CDR3 sequence is CASSPGDTSSNQPQHF. The CDR3 region has the DNA TGTGCCAGCTCACCGGGGGATACATCTAGCAATCAGCCCCAGCATTTT.

This chain joins TRBV18 and TRBJ1-6; TRBD1 matches at 8 bases. Germline-derived CDR1 and CDR2 are KGHSH and LQKENI. The CDR3 runs to 13 residues. Trimming at V came to 8 bases and at J to 8 bases, leaving 5 bases not matched to a gene. Here the CDR3 reads CASAQGVDSPLHF. CDR3 sequence (DNA): TGTGCCAGCGCACAGGGGGTTGATTCACCCCTCCACTTT.

In nucleotides, the CDR3 is TGTGCCAGTACCCCCTCTAAACCCGGGGGCGCAAGGAACATTCAGTACTTC. Translating gives CASTPSKPGGARNIQYF. The chain has TRBV19 and TRBJ2-4; D tentatively reads TRBD1 or TRBD2 (6 bases each). Germline V lookup: CDR1 LNHDA, CDR2 SQIVND (reference sequence). The V end lost 7 bases, the J end lost 7 bases, and 26 bases lay between the germline ends. The CDR3 runs to 17 residues.

The chain joins TRBV9 to TRBJ1-2, with D possibly being TRBD1 (6 bases). The CDR3 totals 14 residues. The V and J ends lost 4 bases and 4 bases respectively, with 14 bases between them. Germline lookup yields CDR1 SGDLS and CDR2 YYNGEE. The DNA for the CDR3 is TGTGCCAGCAGCCCATACCGGGACACCTATGGCTACACCTTC. Translated, it gives CASSPYRDTYGYTF.

The chain carries TRBV19 and TRBJ1-2, with 8 nucleotides matching TRBD1. CDR3 length equals 14 residues. Germline assignment: CDR1 LNHDA and CDR2 SQIVND (reference sequence). The V and J ends lost 5 bases and 4 bases, in that order; junction bases with no gene match: 6. The CDR3 coding sequence is TGTGCCAGTAGTCCTCAGGGGGCCGGCTATGGCTACACCTTC. Translating gives CASSPQGAGYGYTF.

This chain connects TRBV7-2 to TRBJ1-4; 7 nucleotides agree with TRBD1. Germline CDR1 and CDR2: SGHTA and FQGNSA. The CDR3 length is 15 residues. The V and J ends lost 1 base and 4 bases, in that order; junction bases with no gene match: 3. The CDR3: CASSLENRGNEKLFF. In DNA form, the CDR3 reads TGTGCCAGCAGCTTAGAGAACAGGGGTAATGAAAAACTGTTTTTT.

The chain joins TRBV7-9 to TRBJ2-2, with a tentative D call TRBD2 (6 bases). The CDR3 consists of 17 residues. CDR1 and CDR2 from the germline V gene are SEHNR and FQNEAQ (reference sequence). Trimming left V 5 bases short and J 3 bases short, with 19 bases between. The CDR3 sequence: CASSRPVPRDYTGELFF. The CDR3 nucleotides read TGTGCCAGCAGCCGCCCCGTTCCGCGGGATTACACCGGGGAGCTGTTTTTT.

The chain employs TRBV20-1 and TRBJ1-1, with D unresolved. The CDR3 runs to 11 residues. V lost 2 bases, J lost 4 bases, and 5 bases lay in between. Germline V gene data show CDR1 as DFQATT and CDR2 as SNEGSKA (reference sequence). The CDR3 sequence: CSARWSTEAFF. The CDR3 DNA reads TGCAGTGCTAGATGGAGCACTGAAGCTTTCTTT.

The J gene is TRBJ1-1, the V gene TRBV5-4, with D perhaps TRBD1 (6 bases). This CDR3 spans 14 amino acids. V was trimmed by 4 bases and J by 4 bases, leaving 14 bases between them. Germline loops: CDR1 SGHNT, CDR2 YYREEE (reference sequence). This CDR3 reads CASSKEQGGTEAFF. The CDR3 DNA is TGTGCCAGCAGCAAAGAACAGGGCGGCACTGAAGCTTTCTTT.

The CDR3 loop is CASSQELLAGEQDTQYF. Written as DNA, the CDR3 is TGTGCCAGCAGCCAAGAACTACTAGCGGGAGAACAAGATACGCAGTATTTT. This chain joins TRBV3-1 (or the pseudogene TRBV3-2) and TRBJ2-3; 11 bases line up with TRBD2. Germline V gene lookup returns CDR1 LGHDT and CDR2 YNNKEL (reference sequence). V shed 0 bases, J shed 5 bases, and the junction held 7 bases outside the gene matches. The CDR3 covers 17 residues.

The gene calls are TRBV4-1 and TRBJ1-2; 9 nucleotides agree with TRBD1. Trimming removed 3 bases from V and 6 bases from J; junction bases left unmatched: 2. The germline V gene has CDR1 MGHRA and CDR2 YSYEKL. The CDR3 length is 13 residues. In nucleotides, the CDR3 is TGCGCCAGCAGCCATTGGACAGGGGATGGCTACACCTTC. It translates to CASSHWTGDGYTF.

This clone was detected only once. This chain uses TRBV28 with TRBJ1-5; the match to TRBD1 covers 9 bases. The V and J ends lost 4 bases and 4 bases, in that order; junction bases with no gene match: 14. Per germline, CDR1 MDHEN and CDR2 SYDVKM. The length of the CDR3 is 18 residues. CDR3 in DNA: TGTGCCAGCAGTTCATCCCGAGCCGGTGACAGGGGGAATCAGCCCCAGCATTTT. Translation: CASSSSRAGDRGNQPQHF.

The rearrangement links TRBV19 to TRBJ1-2, with 7 nucleotides matching TRBD1. The CDR3 has 14 residues. Losses at the gene ends were 8 bases for V and 2 bases for J; bases not matched to a gene: 8. The V gene's germline CDR1 is LNHDA and CDR2 SQIVND (reference sequence). CDR3 region: CASGKQGSNYGYTF. Written as DNA, the CDR3 is TGTGCCAGTGGGAAACAGGGGTCCAACTATGGCTACACCTTC.

V gene TRBV5-5 combines with J gene TRBJ2-7; D gene ambiguous. V was shortened by 0 bases and J by 4 bases, with 11 bases between the two germline ends. The CDR3 consists of 14 residues. Germline values: CDR1 SGHKS, CDR2 YYEKEE (reference sequence). Written as DNA, the CDR3 is TGTGCCAGCAGCTTGGTGCAGGTCTCGTACGAGCAGTACTTC. It yields the protein CASSLVQVSYEQYF.

This clone was counted a single time. This chain connects TRBV28 to TRBJ2-7, with D perhaps matching TRBD1 (6 bases). V was clipped by 2 bases and J by 6 bases, with 14 bases between them. This CDR3 has 14 residues. Germline V gene data show CDR1 as MDHEN and CDR2 as SYDVKM. The DNA for the CDR3 is TGTGCCAGCAGTTTACCTGACAGGCCCCCCGAGCAGTACTTC. It codes for CASSLPDRPPEQYF.

The rearrangement links TRBV20-1 to TRBJ1-2; D unclear. Trimming cost V 6 bases and J 8 bases, with 13 bases left between them. CDR3 length: 11 residues. From germline, CDR1 is DFQATT and CDR2 SNEGSKA (reference sequence). The CDR3: CSAAEAPGYTF. CDR3 nucleotides: TGCAGTGCCGCGGAGGCGCCCGGCTACACCTTC.

The chain has TRBV4-1 and TRBJ1-1; maybe TRBD1 (6 bases). Germline assignment: CDR1 MGHRA and CDR2 YSYEKL. The CDR3 spans 16 residues. Trimming took 3 bases from V and 7 from J, leaving 21 bases between them. The CDR3 protein is CASSQLLGGRRFEAFF. CDR3 sequence (DNA): TGCGCCAGCAGCCAGCTCCTAGGGGGGCGCAGGTTTGAAGCTTTCTTT.

The chain joins TRBV19 to TRBJ1-2, with a weak D call TRBD1 (5 bases). Germline-derived CDR1 and CDR2 are LNHDA and SQIVND (reference sequence). CDR3 length: 13 residues. V was trimmed by 4 bases and J by 6 bases, leaving 12 bases between them. This CDR3 is CASSSSGTHGYTF. The DNA of the CDR3 is TGTGCCAGTAGTAGTTCCGGGACCCATGGCTACACCTTC.

This chain uses TRBV19 with TRBJ2-7, with 9 bases that match TRBD1. J gave up 3 bases and V 3 bases, and 3 bases lay outside the gene matches. Germline loops: CDR1 LNHDA, CDR2 SQIVND (reference sequence). The CDR3 is 14 residues long. The CDR3 loop is CASSIQDRGYEQYF. The CDR3 coding sequence is TGTGCCAGTAGTATTCAGGACAGGGGCTACGAGCAGTACTTC.

The V call is TRBV7-2, the J call TRBJ1-1; TRBD1 might be the D (5 bases). V lost 6 bases and J lost 4, with 18 bases in between. The germline V gene has CDR1 SGHTA and CDR2 FQGNSA. CDR3 length: 15 residues. In DNA form, the CDR3 reads TGTGCCAGCAGACTACAAGGAGGGGATCCCACTGAAGCTTTCTTT. Its translation is CASRLQGGDPTEAFF.

The chain uses TRBV28 and TRBJ2-3; D is undetermined. The CDR3 covers 11 residues. Germline V lookup: CDR1 MDHEN, CDR2 SYDVKM. V shed 7 bases and J shed 7 bases, with 9 bases lying between them. CDR3 bases: TGTGCCAGCACTCTAGGGCATACGCAGTATTTT. As protein: CASTLGHTQYF.

The J gene is TRBJ1-3, the V gene TRBV6-5; D unclear. Deletions cut 7 bases from V and 4 bases from J, with 11 bases between. Germline CDR1 is MNHEY and CDR2 is SVGAGI. The CDR3 extends over 13 amino acids. The CDR3, as DNA: TGTGCCAGCACCGAGAGTCCGGGAAACACCATATATTTT. Its translation is CASTESPGNTIYF.

The genes are TRBV5-1 and TRBJ2-1, with TRBD2 identical over 13 bases. The V segment lost 4 bases and the J segment 8 bases; nucleotides outside the gene matches: 6. Germline loops: CDR1 SGHRS, CDR2 YFSETQ. This CDR3 region has 15 residues. DNA for the CDR3: TGCGCCAGCAGCCCCGGGACTAGCGGGAAATATGAGCAGTTCTTC. Protein: CASSPGTSGKYEQFF.